Listed below are T cell receptor beta chains from one sample, sequenced in a study of cytomegalovirus exposure and HLA in healthy donors. Libraries were prepared by immunoSEQ multiplex PCR; TCRdb keeps only in-frame clonotypes and omits some of them. There are some 180,000 clones in the sample; under 85% occur only once, and approximately 2.9% lies in the top ten. Sequences were obtained from PBMCs. The receptors were sampled from a male donor in good health and CMV-seronegative. Each CDR3 is given with its conserved first and last residue. The D gene is left open where the match is weak. A row's size may be missing; if present it is once, few, many or a size class.

cdr3_nt	cdr3_aa	d_call	j_call	v_call	clone_size
TGTGCCAGCAGTGAATACGGGGTCCTCACAGATACGCAGTATTTT	CASSEYGVLTDTQYF	.	TRBJ2-3	TRBV2	once
TGTGCCAGCAGAACCGGGGGAGGGGGTGCCTACAATGAGCAGTTCTTC	CASRTGGGGAYNEQFF	.	TRBJ2-1	TRBV28	.
TGTGCCAGCAGCCAACCCACGCCAGGGAACTATGGCTACACCTTC	CASSQPTPGNYGYTF	.	TRBJ1-2	TRBV28	.
TGTGCCAGCAGACCAGACAGATTCTCCTACAATGAGCAGTTCTTC	CASRPDRFSYNEQFF	.	TRBJ2-1	TRBV28	.
TGTGCCAGCAGTCCCGGGGGTTCGGGCCCTGGAGCTTTCTTT	CASSPGGSGPGAFF	.	TRBJ1-1	TRBV28	once
TGTGCCAGCAGCGCCGTGACAGGGGGAAACGAGCAGTACTTC	CASSAVTGGNEQYF	TRBD1	TRBJ2-7	TRBV7-2	few
TGTGCCAGCAGCCTCGGGACTAGCGGAAACAATGAGCAGTTCTTC	CASSLGTSGNNEQFF	TRBD2	TRBJ2-1	TRBV11-3	.
TGTGCCAGCAGCCGACAGGGCCGCGAGCAGTACTTC	CASSRQGREQYF	TRBD1	TRBJ2-7	TRBV7-9	.
TGTGCCACAGCCGAAGGGCAGGGGGCAGATACGCAGTATTTT	CATAEGQGADTQYF	TRBD1	TRBJ2-3	TRBV7-2	.
TGTGCCAGCAGACAGGGGGTTGAAAAACTGTTTTTT	CASRQGVEKLFF	TRBD1	TRBJ1-4	TRBV6-5	few
TGTGCCAGCAGCTTGGGTTACTGGGACAGCCTTTGGGAGCAGTACTTC	CASSLGYWDSLWEQYF	TRBD1	TRBJ2-7	TRBV5-8	.
TGTGCCAGCAGCTTGGTGCGAAACACTGAAGCTTTCTTT	CASSLVRNTEAFF	.	TRBJ1-1	TRBV5-5	.
TGTGCCAGCAGCTTAATGGGACTAGCGGTCAACGAGCAGTACTTC	CASSLMGLAVNEQYF	TRBD2	TRBJ2-7	TRBV7-2	.
TGTGCCAGCAGCTCGTCGGGGACAGGGAACGAAAAACTGTTTTTT	CASSSSGTGNEKLFF	TRBD1	TRBJ1-4	TRBV9	.
TGTGCCAGCAGCCCGTGGGGGCAGCTTAACTATGGCTACACCTTC	CASSPWGQLNYGYTF	.	TRBJ1-2	TRBV6-5	.
TGTGCCAGCAGTCCGGGACAGGGGGCCTTTGGCTACACCTTC	CASSPGQGAFGYTF	TRBD1	TRBJ1-2	TRBV7-3	.
TGTTCCAGCAGCACGCGTGACAGGGGAATGGAGACCCAGTACTTC	CSSSTRDRGMETQYF	TRBD1	TRBJ2-5	TRBV7-9	.
TGTGCCAGTAAAAATTGGGCTAGCGGAGACTACAATGGGCAGTTCTTC	CASKNWASGDYNGQFF	TRBD2	TRBJ2-1	TRBV19	.
TGTGCCAGCAGCCGTTCGGGACAGAACGAGGCTTTCTTT	CASSRSGQNEAFF	TRBD1	TRBJ1-1	TRBV7-9	.
TGCAGCGTTATTTCGGGGGGCGCTGAAGCTTTCTTT	CSVISGGAEAFF	.	TRBJ1-1	TRBV29-1	few
TGTGCCAGCAGTTTAAATCGGGCCTACAATGAGCAGTTCTTC	CASSLNRAYNEQFF	.	TRBJ2-1	TRBV27	.
TGTGCCAGCAGTCAGGACAGGGCAAATCAGCCCCAGCATTTT	CASSQDRANQPQHF	TRBD1	TRBJ1-5	TRBV27	few
TGTGCCAGCAGGGCGGGGTCCATGGGGGAGACCCAGTACTTC	CASRAGSMGETQYF	.	TRBJ2-5	TRBV7-2	.
TGTGCCAGCAGCGTAGGGGGGACAGCTTACACAGATACGCAGTATTTT	CASSVGGTAYTDTQYF	TRBD1	TRBJ2-3	TRBV9	.
TGTGCCAGCAGTGGGACAGGGCGGGGCACAGATACGCAGTATTTT	CASSGTGRGTDTQYF	TRBD1	TRBJ2-3	TRBV6-1	.
TGTGCCAGCAGTTACACTGCCCGCGGCGGCTACACCTTC	CASSYTARGGYTF	.	TRBJ1-2	TRBV6-5	.
TGCGCCAGCAGCCAACACTGGGACAGGGGGATGGATAGCAATCAGCCCCAGCATTTT	CASSQHWDRGMDSNQPQHF	TRBD1	TRBJ1-5	TRBV4-1	.
TGTGCCAGCAGGACCACAGGGGGCAACGGCTACACCTTC	CASRTTGGNGYTF	TRBD1	TRBJ1-2	TRBV11-2	.
TGTGCCAGCAGCTTTCGGAACAGGGGATACTATGGCTACACCTTC	CASSFRNRGYYGYTF	TRBD1	TRBJ1-2	TRBV9	.
TGTGCCAGCAGTCCTGACATGTTCTATCAGCCCCAGCATTTT	CASSPDMFYQPQHF	.	TRBJ1-5	TRBV27	.
TGTGCCAGCAGCTTGGACAGGTCGAGGACTGAAGCTTTCTTT	CASSLDRSRTEAFF	TRBD1	TRBJ1-1	TRBV7-9	once
TGTGCCAGCAGTAAACGTCGGACACAACTTAACACCGGGGAGCTGTTTTTT	CASSKRRTQLNTGELFF	.	TRBJ2-2	TRBV27	.
TGTGCCAGCAGCTTAGCTGCGGGGTCAAGCTACACCTTC	CASSLAAGSSYTF	.	TRBJ1-2	TRBV11-2	.
TGTGCCAGCAGTCAAAGGCGGTCTAGCGGGACCAACAATGAGCAGTTCTTC	CASSQRRSSGTNNEQFF	.	TRBJ2-1	TRBV21-1	.
TGTGCCAGCAGTTATCAGGGACAGGAAGCTTTCTTT	CASSYQGQEAFF	TRBD1	TRBJ1-1	TRBV6-1	.
TGTGCCAGCAGCCCTGGACAGGGGGCAGGTCAGCCCCAGCATTTT	CASSPGQGAGQPQHF	TRBD1	TRBJ1-5	TRBV11-1	.
TGTGCCTTCTCCCCCACACAGGGGTTACAGCCCCAGCATTTT	CAFSPTQGLQPQHF	TRBD1	TRBJ1-5	TRBV30	.
TGTGCCAGCAGCGTAGCTGAGCTAGCTTCGAATGAGCAGTTCTTC	CASSVAELASNEQFF	.	TRBJ2-1	TRBV9	.
TGTGCCTGGAGTGTACCCAGACTCTACCAAGAGACCCAGTACTTC	CAWSVPRLYQETQYF	.	TRBJ2-5	TRBV30	.
TGTGCCAGCAGCACGACCGGACTAGCGAAGTCCTACAATGAGCAGTTCTTC	CASSTTGLAKSYNEQFF	TRBD2	TRBJ2-1	TRBV11-2	.
TGTGCCAGCAGTTCCCAGGGTTTTAGCAATCAGCCCCAGCATTTT	CASSSQGFSNQPQHF	.	TRBJ1-5	TRBV28	.
TGTGCCAGCAGGGAGGGGGCGCATAATTCACCCCTCCACTTT	CASREGAHNSPLHF	TRBD1	TRBJ1-6	TRBV28	.
TGTGCCAGTAGTGTAACAGGGTACGGGAACACTGAAGCTTTCTTT	CASSVTGYGNTEAFF	.	TRBJ1-1	TRBV19	.
TGTGCCAGCAGTTTCGCCGTCGGGAGCTATGGCTACACCTTC	CASSFAVGSYGYTF	.	TRBJ1-2	TRBV28	few
TGTGCCAGTAGTATGGGGGGAAGCGAGCAGCCCCAGCATTTT	CASSMGGSEQPQHF	.	TRBJ1-5	TRBV19	.
TGCGCCAGCAGCTTGGCGTGGAGCTCCTACAATGAGCAGTTCTTC	CASSLAWSSYNEQFF	.	TRBJ2-1	TRBV5-1	.
TGTGCCAGCAGCGCCCGTGTAGCCCCATACGAGCAGTACTTC	CASSARVAPYEQYF	.	TRBJ2-7	TRBV28	.
TGTGCCAGCAGTTACTCGGGACAGGGGGACACTGAAGCTTTCTTT	CASSYSGQGDTEAFF	TRBD1	TRBJ1-1	TRBV6-5	.
TGTGCCAGCATACCCGGGACAGGGAACACTGAAGCTTTCTTT	CASIPGTGNTEAFF	TRBD1	TRBJ1-1	TRBV28	.
TGTGCCAGCACCTTCCGTTACACAGATACGCAGTATTTT	CASTFRYTDTQYF	.	TRBJ2-3	TRBV7-2	.
TGTGCCAGCAGTGGGGGACTAGCGGGGAATGAGCAGTTCTTC	CASSGGLAGNEQFF	TRBD2	TRBJ2-1	TRBV28	.
TGTGCCTGGGATCAGGGTACTCAGCCCCAGCATTTT	CAWDQGTQPQHF	.	TRBJ1-5	TRBV30	.
TGTGCCAGCAGTGAATTTTTGTCCCCGGAGACCCAGTACTTC	CASSEFLSPETQYF	.	TRBJ2-5	TRBV6-1	few
TGTGCCAGCAGCCTGTTCCCTGGACTTGGGGAGCAGTTCTTC	CASSLFPGLGEQFF	.	TRBJ2-1	TRBV7-2	.
TGTGCCAGCAGCTCCACAGGGGGCGGGCAGCCCCAGCATTTT	CASSSTGGGQPQHF	TRBD1	TRBJ1-5	TRBV7-9	.
TGTGCCAGCAGTTTAAGCGGGGCCCAGGGGAATTCACCCCTCCACTTT	CASSLSGAQGNSPLHF	.	TRBJ1-6	TRBV28	.
TGTGCCAGCAGTTACTCAACCAGACAGGCCGCGGAGGGCTACACCTTC	CASSYSTRQAAEGYTF	.	TRBJ1-2	TRBV6-5	once
TGTGCCAGCAGCCGCCAGGACAGGAGCTCTGGAAACACCATATATTTT	CASSRQDRSSGNTIYF	TRBD1	TRBJ1-3	TRBV6-6	.
TGTGCCAGCAGCCCCTTCAGGGTAGAAACCGGGGAGCTGTTTTTT	CASSPFRVETGELFF	.	TRBJ2-2	TRBV7-3	.